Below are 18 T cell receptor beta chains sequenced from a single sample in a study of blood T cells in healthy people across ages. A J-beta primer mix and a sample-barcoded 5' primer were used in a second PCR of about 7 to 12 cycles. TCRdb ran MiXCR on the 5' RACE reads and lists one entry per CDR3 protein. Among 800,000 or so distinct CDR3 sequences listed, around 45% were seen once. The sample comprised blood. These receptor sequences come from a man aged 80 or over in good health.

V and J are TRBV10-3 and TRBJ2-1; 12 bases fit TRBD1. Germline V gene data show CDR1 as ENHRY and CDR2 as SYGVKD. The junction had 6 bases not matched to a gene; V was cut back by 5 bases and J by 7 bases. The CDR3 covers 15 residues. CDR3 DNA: TGTGCCATCAGTTCCGGGGGACAGGGGGCTAATGAGCAGTTCTTC. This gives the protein CAISSGGQGANEQFF.

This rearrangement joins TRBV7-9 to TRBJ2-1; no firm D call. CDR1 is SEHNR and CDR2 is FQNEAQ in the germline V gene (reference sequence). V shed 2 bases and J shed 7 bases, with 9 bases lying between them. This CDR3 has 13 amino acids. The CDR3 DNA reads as TGTGCCAGCAGCTTATTATTAGTGAATGAGCAGTTCTTC. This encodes CASSLLLVNEQFF.

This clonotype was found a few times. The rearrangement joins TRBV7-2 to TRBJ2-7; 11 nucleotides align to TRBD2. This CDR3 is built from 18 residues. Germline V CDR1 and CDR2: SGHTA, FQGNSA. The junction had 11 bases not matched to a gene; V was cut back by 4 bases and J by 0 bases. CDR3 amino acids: CASSSPSGRFFSSYEQYF. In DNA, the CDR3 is TGTGCCAGCAGCTCCCCTAGCGGGAGGTTCTTCAGCTCCTACGAGCAGTACTTC.

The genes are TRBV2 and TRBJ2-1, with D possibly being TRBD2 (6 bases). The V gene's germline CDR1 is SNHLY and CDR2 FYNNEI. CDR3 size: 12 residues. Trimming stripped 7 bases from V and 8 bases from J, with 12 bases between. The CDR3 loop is CASNLARDEQFF. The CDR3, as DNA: TGTGCCAGCAACCTAGCGAGGGATGAGCAGTTCTTC.

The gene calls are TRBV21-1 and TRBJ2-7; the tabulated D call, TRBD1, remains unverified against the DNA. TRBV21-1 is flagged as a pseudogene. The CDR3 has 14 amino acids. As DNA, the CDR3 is TGTGCCAGGACACAAGCGGGGGACCCCTACGAGCAGTACTTC. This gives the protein CARTQAGDPYEQYF.

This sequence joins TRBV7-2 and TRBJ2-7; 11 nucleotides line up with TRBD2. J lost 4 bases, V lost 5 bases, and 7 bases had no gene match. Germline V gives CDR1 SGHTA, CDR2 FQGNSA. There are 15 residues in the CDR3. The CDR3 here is CASSGGLAETYEQYF. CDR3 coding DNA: TGTGCCAGCAGCGGGGGACTAGCGGAGACGTACGAGCAGTACTTC. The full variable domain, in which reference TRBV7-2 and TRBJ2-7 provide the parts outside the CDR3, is GAGVSQSPSNKVTEKGKDVELRCDPISGHTALYWYRQSLGQGLEFLIYFQGNSAPDKSGLPSDRFSAERTGGSVSTLTIQRTQQEDSAVYLCASSGGLAETYEQYFGPGTRLTVT.

This chain's CDR3 is CASSLAHRNTEAFF. DNA for the CDR3: TGCGCCAGCAGCTTGGCCCACAGGAACACTGAAGCTTTCTTT. The chain has TRBV5-1 and TRBJ1-1; D is uncertain. Trimming pared 0 bases from V and 1 base from J, leaving 7 bases between. The CDR3 totals 14 residues. Germline V lookup: CDR1 SGHRS, CDR2 YFSETQ.

Here the CDR3 DNA reads TGTGCCAGCAGCCCCACCCGCGAGGGTTCAGGCTACACCTTC. Protein product: CASSPTREGSGYTF. The chain couples TRBV7-2 to TRBJ1-2; D gene unclear. The CDR3 sequence is 14 residues long. Trimming took 5 bases from V and 8 from J, leaving 18 bases between them. Germline V gene data show CDR1 as SGHTA and CDR2 as FQGNSA.

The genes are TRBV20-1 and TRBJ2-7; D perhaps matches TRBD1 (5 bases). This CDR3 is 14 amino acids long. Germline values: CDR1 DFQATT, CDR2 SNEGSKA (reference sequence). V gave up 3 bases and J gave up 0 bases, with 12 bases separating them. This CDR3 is CSASLQGSSYEQYF. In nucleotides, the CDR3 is TGCAGTGCTAGTCTCCAGGGCAGCTCCTACGAGCAGTACTTC.

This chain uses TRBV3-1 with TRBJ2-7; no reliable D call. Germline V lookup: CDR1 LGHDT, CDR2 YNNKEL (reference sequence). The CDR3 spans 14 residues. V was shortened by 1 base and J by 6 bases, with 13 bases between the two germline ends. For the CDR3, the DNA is TGTGCCAGCAGCCAAGCTAGTGGGTACCGCGAGCAGTACTTC. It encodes CASSQASGYREQYF.

The CDR3 sequence: CASSTRGGEMIKVTPLHF. The CDR3 DNA follows: TGTGCCAGCAGCACCCGGGGCGGGGAGATGATAAAGGTGACACCCCTCCACTTT. V gene TRBV7-2 combines with J gene TRBJ1-6; D might be TRBD1 (5 bases). The ends were cut back, 5 bases at V and 11 bases at J, with 28 bases in the middle. This CDR3 comprises 18 residues. CDR1 is SGHTA and CDR2 is FQGNSA in the germline V gene.

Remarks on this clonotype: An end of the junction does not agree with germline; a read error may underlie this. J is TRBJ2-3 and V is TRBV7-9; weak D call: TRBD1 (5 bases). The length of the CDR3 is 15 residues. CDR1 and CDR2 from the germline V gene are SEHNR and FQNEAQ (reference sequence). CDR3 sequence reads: CASRPRAGSTDTQYF. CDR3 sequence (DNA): TGCGCCAGCAGACCACGGGCAGGGTCCACAGATACGCAGTATTTT.

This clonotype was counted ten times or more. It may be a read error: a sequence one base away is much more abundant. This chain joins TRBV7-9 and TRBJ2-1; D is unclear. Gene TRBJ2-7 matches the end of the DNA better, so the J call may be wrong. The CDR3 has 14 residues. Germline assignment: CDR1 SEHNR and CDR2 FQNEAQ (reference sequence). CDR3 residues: CASSPPGSYNEQYF. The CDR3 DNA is TGTGCCAGCAGCCCTCCTGGCTCCTACAATGAGCAGTACTTC.

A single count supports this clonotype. The CDR3 loop is CASSRGQGLSDEQYF. The CDR3 DNA is TGTGCCAGCAGCCGTGGACAGGGGTTATCGGACGAGCAGTACTTC. The chain links TRBV3-1 to TRBJ2-5; 9 bases match TRBD1. The J call may be wrong; the DNA end is better matched by TRBJ2-7. Germline CDR1 LGHDT, CDR2 YNNKEL (reference sequence). The CDR3 runs 15 residues.

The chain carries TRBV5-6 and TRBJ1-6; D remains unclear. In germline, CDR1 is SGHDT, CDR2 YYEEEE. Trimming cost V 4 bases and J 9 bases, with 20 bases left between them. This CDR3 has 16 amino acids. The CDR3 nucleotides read TGTGCCAGCAGCCCTCTAGGATCCGGAGACGGTTCACCCCTCCACTTT. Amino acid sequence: CASSPLGSGDGSPLHF.

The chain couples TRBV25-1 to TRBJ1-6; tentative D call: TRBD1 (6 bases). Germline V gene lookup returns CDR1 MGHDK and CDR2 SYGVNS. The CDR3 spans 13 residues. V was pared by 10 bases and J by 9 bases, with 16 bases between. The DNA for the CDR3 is TGTGCCACTAACCGGGACATCGCTTCACCCCTCCACTTT. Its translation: CATNRDIASPLHF.

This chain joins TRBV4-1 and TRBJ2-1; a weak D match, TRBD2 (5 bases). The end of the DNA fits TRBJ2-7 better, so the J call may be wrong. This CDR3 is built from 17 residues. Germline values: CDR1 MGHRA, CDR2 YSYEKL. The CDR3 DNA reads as TGCGCCAGCAGCCAAGATCTCTACCCTAGCTCCTACAATGGGCAGTACTTC. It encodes CASSQDLYPSSYNGQYF.

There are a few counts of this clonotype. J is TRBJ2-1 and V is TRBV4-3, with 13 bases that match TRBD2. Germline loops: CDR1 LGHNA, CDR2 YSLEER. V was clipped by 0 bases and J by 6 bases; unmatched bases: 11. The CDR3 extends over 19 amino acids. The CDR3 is CASSQELRPGLAGINEQFF. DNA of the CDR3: TGCGCCAGCAGCCAAGAGCTGCGACCGGGACTAGCGGGAATCAATGAGCAGTTCTTC.